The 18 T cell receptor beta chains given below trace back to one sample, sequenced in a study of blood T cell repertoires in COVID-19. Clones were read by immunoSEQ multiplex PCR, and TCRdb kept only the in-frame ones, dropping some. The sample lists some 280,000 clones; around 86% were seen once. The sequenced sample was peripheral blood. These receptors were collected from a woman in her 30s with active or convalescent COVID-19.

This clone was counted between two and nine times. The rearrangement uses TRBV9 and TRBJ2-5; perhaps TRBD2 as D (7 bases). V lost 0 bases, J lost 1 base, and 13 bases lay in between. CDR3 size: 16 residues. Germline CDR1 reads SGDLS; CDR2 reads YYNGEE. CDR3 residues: CASSVGGGLLQETQYF. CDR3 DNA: TGTGCCAGCAGCGTAGGCGGGGGCCTCCTCCAAGAGACCCAGTACTTC.

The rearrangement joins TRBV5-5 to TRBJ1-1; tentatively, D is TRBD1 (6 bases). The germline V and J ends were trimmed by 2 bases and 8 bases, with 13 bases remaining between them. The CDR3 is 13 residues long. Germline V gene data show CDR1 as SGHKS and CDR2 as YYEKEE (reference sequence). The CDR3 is CASSLGAQGEAFF. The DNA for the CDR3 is TGTGCCAGCAGCTTAGGAGCACAGGGCGAAGCTTTCTTT.

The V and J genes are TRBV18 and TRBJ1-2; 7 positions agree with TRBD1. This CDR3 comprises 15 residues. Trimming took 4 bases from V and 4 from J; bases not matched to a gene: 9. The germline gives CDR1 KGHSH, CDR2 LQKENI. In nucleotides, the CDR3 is TGTGCCAGCTCACGGGACAGCGGAGAGGGCTATGGCTACACCTTC. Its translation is CASSRDSGEGYGYTF.

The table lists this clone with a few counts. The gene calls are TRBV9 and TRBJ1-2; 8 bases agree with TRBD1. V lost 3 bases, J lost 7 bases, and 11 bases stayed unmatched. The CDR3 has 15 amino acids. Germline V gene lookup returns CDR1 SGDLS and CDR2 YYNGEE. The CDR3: CASSGGQGSAFGYTF. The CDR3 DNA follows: TGTGCCAGCAGCGGCGGACAGGGATCGGCGTTTGGCTACACCTTC.

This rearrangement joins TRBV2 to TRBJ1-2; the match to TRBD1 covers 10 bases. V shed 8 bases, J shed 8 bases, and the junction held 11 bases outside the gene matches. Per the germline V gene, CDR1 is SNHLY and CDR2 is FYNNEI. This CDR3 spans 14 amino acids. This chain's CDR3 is CASGGSTGGLGYTF. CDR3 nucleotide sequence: TGTGCCAGCGGGGGATCGACAGGGGGCTTGGGCTACACCTTC.

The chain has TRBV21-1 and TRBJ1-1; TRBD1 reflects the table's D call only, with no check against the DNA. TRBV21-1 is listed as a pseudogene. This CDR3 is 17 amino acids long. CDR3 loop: CASSKSRNREMNTEAFF. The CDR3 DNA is TGTGCCAGCAGCAAAAGTCGGAACAGGGAAATGAACACTGAAGCTTTCTTT.

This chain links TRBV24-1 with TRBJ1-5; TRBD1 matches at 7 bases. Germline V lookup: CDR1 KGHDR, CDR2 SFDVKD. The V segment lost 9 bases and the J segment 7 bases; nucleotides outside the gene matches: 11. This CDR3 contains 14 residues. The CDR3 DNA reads TGTGCCACCCTAAATCCGACAGGGCAGCAGCCCCAGCATTTT. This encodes CATLNPTGQQPQHF.

In nucleotides, the CDR3 is TGTGCCAGCAGTGGGAGCCTAGCGGGGGAACAAGAGACCCAGTACTTC. Its translation is CASSGSLAGEQETQYF. V is TRBV2 and J is TRBJ2-5, with TRBD2 identical over 10 bases. The CDR3 length is 16 residues. V shed 4 bases, J shed 2 bases, and the junction held 7 bases outside the gene matches. The V gene's germline CDR1 is SNHLY and CDR2 FYNNEI.

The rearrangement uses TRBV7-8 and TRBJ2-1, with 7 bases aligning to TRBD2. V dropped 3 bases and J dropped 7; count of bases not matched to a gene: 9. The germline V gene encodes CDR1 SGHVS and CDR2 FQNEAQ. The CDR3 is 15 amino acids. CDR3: CASSLATGGVNEQFF. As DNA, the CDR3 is TGTGCCAGCAGCTTGGCCACTGGGGGGGTTAATGAGCAGTTCTTC.

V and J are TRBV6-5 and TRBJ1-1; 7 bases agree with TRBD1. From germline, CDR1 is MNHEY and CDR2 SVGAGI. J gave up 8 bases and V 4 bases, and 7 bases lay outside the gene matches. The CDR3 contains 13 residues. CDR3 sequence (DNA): TGTGCCAGCAGTTTATTCGGGACAGAGGAAGCTTTCTTT. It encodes CASSLFGTEEAFF.

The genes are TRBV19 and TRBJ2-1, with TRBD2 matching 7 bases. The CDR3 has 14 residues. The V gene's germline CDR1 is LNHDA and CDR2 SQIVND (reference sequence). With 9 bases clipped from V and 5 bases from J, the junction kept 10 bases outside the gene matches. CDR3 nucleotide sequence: TGTGCCAGCAAAATTAGCGGGCTAAACAATGAGCAGTTCTTC. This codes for CASKISGLNNEQFF.

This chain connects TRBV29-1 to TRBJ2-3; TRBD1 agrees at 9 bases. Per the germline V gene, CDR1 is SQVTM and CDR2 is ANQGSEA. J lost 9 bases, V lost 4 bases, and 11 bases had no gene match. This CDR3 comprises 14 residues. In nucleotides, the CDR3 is TGCAGCGTTGGACAGGGGGACACAGGGGACACGCAGTATTTT. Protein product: CSVGQGDTGDTQYF.

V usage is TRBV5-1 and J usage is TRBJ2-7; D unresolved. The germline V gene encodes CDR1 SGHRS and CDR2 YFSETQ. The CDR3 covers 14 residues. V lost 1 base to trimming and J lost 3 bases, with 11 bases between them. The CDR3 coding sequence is TGCGCCAGCAGCTTGCAAACGGGTTACTACGAGCAGTACTTC. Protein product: CASSLQTGYYEQYF.

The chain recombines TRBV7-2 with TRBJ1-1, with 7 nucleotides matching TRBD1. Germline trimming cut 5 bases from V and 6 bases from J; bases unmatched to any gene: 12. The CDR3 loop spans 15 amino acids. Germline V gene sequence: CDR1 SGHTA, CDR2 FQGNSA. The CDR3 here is CASSVTVDRNAEAFF. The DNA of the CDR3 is TGTGCCAGCAGCGTCACCGTGGACAGGAATGCTGAAGCTTTCTTT.

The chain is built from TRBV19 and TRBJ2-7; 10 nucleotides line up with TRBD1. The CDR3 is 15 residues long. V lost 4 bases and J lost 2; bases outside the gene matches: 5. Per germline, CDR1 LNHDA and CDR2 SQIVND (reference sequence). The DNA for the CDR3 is TGTGCCAGTAGTACAAGGACAGGGGGAACCTACGAGCAGTACTTC. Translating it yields CASSTRTGGTYEQYF.

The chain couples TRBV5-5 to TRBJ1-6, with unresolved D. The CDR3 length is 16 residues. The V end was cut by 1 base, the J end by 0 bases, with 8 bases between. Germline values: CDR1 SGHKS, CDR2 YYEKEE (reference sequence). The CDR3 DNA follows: TGTGCCAGCAGCTTGACCGCGAGCTCCTATAATTCACCCCTCCACTTT. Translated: CASSLTASSYNSPLHF.

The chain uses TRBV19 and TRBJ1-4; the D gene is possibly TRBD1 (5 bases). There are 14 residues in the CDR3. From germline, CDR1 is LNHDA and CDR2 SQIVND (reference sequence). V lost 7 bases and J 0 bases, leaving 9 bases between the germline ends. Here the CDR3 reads CASTRVATNEKLFF. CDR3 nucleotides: TGTGCCAGTACCAGGGTTGCAACTAATGAAAAACTGTTTTTT.

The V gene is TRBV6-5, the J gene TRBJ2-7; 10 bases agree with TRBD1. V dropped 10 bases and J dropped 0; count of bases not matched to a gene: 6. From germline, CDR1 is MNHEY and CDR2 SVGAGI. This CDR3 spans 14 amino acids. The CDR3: CAKHRQGASYEQYF. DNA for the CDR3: TGTGCCAAACACCGACAGGGGGCCTCCTACGAGCAGTACTTC.